The rows below give T cell receptor beta chains drawn from one sample of a study of OX40 agonist ivuxolimab in advanced cancers. Some clones are missing from TCRdb's copy, which holds only in-frame ones; the method was immunoSEQ multiplex PCR. The table records some 46,000 clones, around 89% of them present only once. This specimen was CD4+ or CD8+ T cells sorted from blood, taken in a trial of the OX40 agonist ivuxolimab. Receptors were obtained from an adult with an advanced solid tumor such as melanoma, head and neck, liver or kidney cancer. The CDR3 runs from the conserved cysteine through the conserved F or W. A D gene is named only where the DNA matches it firmly. Clone size appears in some rows only: once, few, many, or a class for an expanded clone.

V gene: TRBV9; J gene: TRBJ2-7; D gene: -; clone size: -; CDR3 protein: CASSPRDSGEQYF; CDR3 DNA: TGTGCCAGCAGCCCCCGGGACTCCGGCGAGCAGTACTTC
V gene: TRBV4-1; J gene: TRBJ2-1; D gene: -; clone size: -; CDR3 protein: CASSQDLGGLREQFF; CDR3 DNA: TGCGCCAGCAGCCAAGATCTTGGGGGGCTGAGGGAGCAGTTCTTC
V gene: TRBV19; J gene: TRBJ2-7; D gene: TRBD2; clone size: -; CDR3 protein: CASSIGASGAYEQYF; CDR3 DNA: TGTGCCAGTAGTATAGGGGCTAGCGGAGCCTACGAGCAGTACTTC
V gene: TRBV4-3; J gene: TRBJ1-2; D gene: -; clone size: -; CDR3 protein: CASSQVADRGDGYTF; CDR3 DNA: TGCGCCAGCAGCCAAGTGGCCGACAGAGGGGATGGCTACACCTTC
V gene: TRBV7-3; J gene: TRBJ2-3; D gene: -; clone size: -; CDR3 protein: CASSIPWGVSTDTQYF; CDR3 DNA: TGTGCCAGCAGTATCCCGTGGGGGGTCAGCACAGACACGCAGTATTTT
V gene: TRBV30; J gene: TRBJ1-3; D gene: -; clone size: -; CDR3 protein: CAWSVDSGNTIYF; CDR3 DNA: TGTGCCTGGAGTGTGGACTCTGGAAACACCATATATTTT
V gene: TRBV27; J gene: TRBJ1-5; D gene: -; clone size: -; CDR3 protein: CASTWGVTSNQPQHF; CDR3 DNA: TGTGCCAGCACCTGGGGAGTTACCAGCAATCAGCCCCAGCATTTT
V gene: TRBV27; J gene: TRBJ2-1; D gene: TRBD2; clone size: -; CDR3 protein: CASSSRTSGTSYNEQFF; CDR3 DNA: TGTGCCAGCAGTTCCCGGACTAGCGGGACATCCTACAATGAGCAGTTCTTC
V gene: TRBV15; J gene: TRBJ2-1; D gene: -; clone size: -; CDR3 protein: CATRNPRESTYNEQFF; CDR3 DNA: TGTGCCACCAGGAACCCCCGGGAGTCCACCTACAATGAGCAGTTCTTC
V gene: TRBV5-6; J gene: TRBJ2-1; D gene: TRBD1; clone size: -; CDR3 protein: CASSLATGEVYNEQFF; CDR3 DNA: TGTGCCAGCAGCTTGGCCACAGGGGAAGTATACAATGAGCAGTTCTTC
V gene: TRBV7-9; J gene: TRBJ1-2; D gene: TRBD1; clone size: -; CDR3 protein: CASGPPDRGLYGYTF; CDR3 DNA: TGTGCCAGCGGCCCACCTGACAGGGGACTCTATGGCTACACCTTC
V gene: TRBV11-3; J gene: TRBJ2-3; D gene: -; clone size: -; CDR3 protein: CASSLGWRGTDTQYF; CDR3 DNA: TGTGCCAGCAGCCTCGGTTGGAGGGGCACAGATACGCAGTATTTT
V gene: TRBV6-5; J gene: TRBJ2-7; D gene: -; clone size: -; CDR3 protein: CASSYEGQTSEQYF; CDR3 DNA: TGTGCCAGCAGTTATGAAGGACAGACGAGCGAGCAGTACTTC
V gene: TRBV12-2; J gene: TRBJ2-1; D gene: -; clone size: -; CDR3 protein: CASLHISGIEFEQFF; CDR3 DNA: TGTGCAAGTCTCCACATTAGCGGGATAGAATTTGAGCAGTTCTTC
V gene: TRBV27; J gene: TRBJ1-1; D gene: -; clone size: -; CDR3 protein: CASSLIVNTEAFF; CDR3 DNA: TGTGCCAGCAGTTTGATAGTTAACACTGAAGCTTTCTTT
V gene: TRBV2; J gene: TRBJ2-5; D gene: -; clone size: -; CDR3 protein: CASSEWVKETQYF; CDR3 DNA: TGTGCCAGCAGTGAATGGGTGAAAGAGACCCAGTACTTC
V gene: TRBV19; J gene: TRBJ2-1; D gene: TRBD2; clone size: -; CDR3 protein: CASRGGLAGDEQFF; CDR3 DNA: TGTGCCAGTAGGGGGGGGCTAGCGGGAGATGAGCAGTTCTTC
V gene: TRBV19; J gene: TRBJ2-7; D gene: -; clone size: -; CDR3 protein: CASSISGVGEQYF; CDR3 DNA: TGTGCCAGTAGTATTTCAGGGGTGGGCGAGCAGTACTTC
V gene: TRBV7-2; J gene: TRBJ2-7; D gene: TRBD1; clone size: -; CDR3 protein: CASSTTGGNFYEQYF; CDR3 DNA: TGTGCCAGCAGCACGACAGGGGGAAATTTCTACGAGCAGTACTTC
V gene: TRBV19; J gene: TRBJ1-1; D gene: -; clone size: -; CDR3 protein: CASSIHRNTEAFF; CDR3 DNA: TGTGCCAGTAGTATCCACCGGAACACTGAAGCTTTCTTT
V gene: TRBV9; J gene: TRBJ2-2; D gene: TRBD2; clone size: -; CDR3 protein: CASSVGGGLNTGELFF; CDR3 DNA: TGTGCCAGCAGCGTGGGCGGGGGGCTTAACACCGGGGAGCTGTTTTTT
V gene: TRBV5-1; J gene: TRBJ2-1; D gene: -; clone size: once; CDR3 protein: CASSLANEQFF; CDR3 DNA: TGCGCCAGCAGCTTAGCGAATGAGCAGTTCTTC
V gene: TRBV6-4; J gene: TRBJ2-3; D gene: -; clone size: -; CDR3 protein: CASSGGVADTQYF; CDR3 DNA: TGTGCCAGCAGTGGGGGGGTTGCCGATACGCAGTATTTT
V gene: TRBV28; J gene: TRBJ1-5; D gene: -; clone size: -; CDR3 protein: CASSLSGRRIQPQHF; CDR3 DNA: TGTGCCAGCAGTTTGTCAGGGCGTAGGATTCAGCCCCAGCATTTT
V gene: TRBV30; J gene: TRBJ1-1; D gene: -; clone size: few; CDR3 protein: CAWRERTEAFF; CDR3 DNA: TGTGCCTGGAGGGAGAGGACTGAAGCTTTCTTT
V gene: TRBV7-3; J gene: TRBJ2-3; D gene: TRBD2; clone size: -; CDR3 protein: CASSLSEAGLALTDTQYF; CDR3 DNA: TGTGCCAGCAGCTTATCCGAGGCGGGACTAGCTCTCACAGATACGCAGTATTTT
V gene: TRBV2; J gene: TRBJ1-5; D gene: -; clone size: few; CDR3 protein: CASTGGTNQPQHF; CDR3 DNA: TGTGCCAGCACTGGGGGGACCAATCAGCCCCAGCATTTT
V gene: TRBV5-6; J gene: TRBJ2-7; D gene: TRBD1; clone size: -; CDR3 protein: CASSIDRGIPYEQYF; CDR3 DNA: TGTGCCAGCAGCATTGACAGGGGGATCCCCTACGAGCAGTACTTC
V gene: TRBV19; J gene: TRBJ2-7; D gene: TRBD1; clone size: medium-sized; CDR3 protein: CASSVGTGSEQYF; CDR3 DNA: TGTGCCAGTAGTGTCGGGACAGGGAGCGAGCAGTACTTC
V gene: TRBV27; J gene: TRBJ2-5; D gene: TRBD1; clone size: -; CDR3 protein: CASSPTPAGGETQYF; CDR3 DNA: TGTGCCAGCAGCCCTACCCCCGCAGGGGGAGAGACCCAGTACTTC
V gene: TRBV30; J gene: TRBJ1-4; D gene: -; clone size: -; CDR3 protein: CAWSHWGDGEKLFF; CDR3 DNA: TGTGCCTGGAGTCACTGGGGGGATGGTGAAAAACTGTTTTTT
V gene: TRBV4-3; J gene: TRBJ2-1; D gene: -; clone size: -; CDR3 protein: CASSQVGNEQFF; CDR3 DNA: TGCGCCAGCAGCCAAGTGGGCAATGAGCAGTTCTTC
V gene: TRBV30; J gene: TRBJ2-1; D gene: -; clone size: -; CDR3 protein: CAWMGAEQFF; CDR3 DNA: TGTGCCTGGATGGGGGCCGAGCAGTTCTTC
V gene: TRBV27; J gene: TRBJ1-5; D gene: -; clone size: -; CDR3 protein: CASSLGQLNQPQHF; CDR3 DNA: TGTGCCAGCAGTTTGGGGCAGCTCAATCAGCCCCAGCATTTT
V gene: TRBV4-1; J gene: TRBJ2-7; D gene: TRBD1; clone size: -; CDR3 protein: CASSQEQGDEQYF; CDR3 DNA: TGCGCCAGCAGCCAAGAACAGGGGGATGAGCAGTACTTC
V gene: TRBV27; J gene: TRBJ1-1; D gene: -; clone size: -; CDR3 protein: CASSLFGRSEAFF; CDR3 DNA: TGTGCCAGCAGTCTCTTCGGTCGCTCAGAAGCTTTCTTT
V gene: TRBV4-3; J gene: TRBJ2-7; D gene: TRBD1; clone size: -; CDR3 protein: CASSLGTGDYYEQYF; CDR3 DNA: TGCGCCAGCAGCCTAGGGACAGGGGATTACTACGAGCAGTACTTC
V gene: TRBV6-6; J gene: TRBJ2-4; D gene: TRBD1; clone size: -; CDR3 protein: CASSYEYGQEKYF; CDR3 DNA: TGTGCCAGCAGTTATGAATACGGACAGGAGAAGTACTTC
V gene: TRBV4-1; J gene: TRBJ1-2; D gene: -; clone size: -; CDR3 protein: CASSQQRGGQRYGYTF; CDR3 DNA: TGCGCCAGCAGCCAACAGAGGGGGGGACAAAGATATGGCTACACCTTC
V gene: TRBV19; J gene: TRBJ1-1; D gene: -; clone size: -; CDR3 protein: CASSIGLGEGNTEAFF; CDR3 DNA: TGTGCCAGTAGTATAGGACTGGGAGAGGGGAACACTGAAGCTTTCTTT
V gene: TRBV19; J gene: TRBJ2-7; D gene: -; clone size: -; CDR3 protein: CASSIVAESSYEQYF; CDR3 DNA: TGTGCCAGTAGTATAGTGGCGGAAAGCTCCTACGAGCAGTACTTC
V gene: TRBV4-3; J gene: TRBJ1-5; D gene: -; clone size: -; CDR3 protein: CASSPAGVNQPQHF; CDR3 DNA: TGCGCCAGCAGCCCGGCGGGAGTAAATCAGCCCCAGCATTTT
V gene: TRBV10-2; J gene: TRBJ2-1; D gene: -; clone size: -; CDR3 protein: CASSDPRESYNEQFF; CDR3 DNA: TGCGCCAGCAGTGACCCCAGGGAATCCTACAATGAGCAGTTCTTC
V gene: TRBV7-2; J gene: TRBJ2-2; D gene: TRBD2; clone size: -; CDR3 protein: CASSLLAGGLGELFF; CDR3 DNA: TGTGCCAGCAGCTTACTAGCGGGGGGCCTCGGGGAGCTGTTTTTT
V gene: TRBV19; J gene: TRBJ2-2; D gene: -; clone size: -; CDR3 protein: CASSSELPSTGELFF; CDR3 DNA: TGTGCCAGTAGTTCGGAACTACCCAGCACCGGGGAGCTGTTTTTT
V gene: TRBV28; J gene: TRBJ1-1; D gene: -; clone size: -; CDR3 protein: CASSLDRTEAFF; CDR3 DNA: TGTGCCAGCAGTTTAGACAGGACTGAAGCTTTCTTT
V gene: TRBV7-9; J gene: TRBJ2-7; D gene: TRBD1; clone size: -; CDR3 protein: CASSGGQGQGEQYF; CDR3 DNA: TGTGCCAGCAGCGGCGGACAGGGCCAAGGGGAGCAGTACTTC
V gene: TRBV5-6; J gene: TRBJ1-6; D gene: TRBD1; clone size: -; CDR3 protein: CASSVKNRGYSPLHF; CDR3 DNA: TGTGCCAGCAGCGTGAAGAACAGGGGGTATTCACCCCTCCACTTT
V gene: TRBV7-8; J gene: TRBJ2-1; D gene: TRBD2; clone size: medium-sized; CDR3 protein: CASSLSGGAYNEQFF; CDR3 DNA: TGTGCCAGCAGCTTATCCGGGGGGGCTTACAATGAGCAGTTCTTC
V gene: TRBV6-4; J gene: TRBJ2-2; D gene: TRBD2; clone size: -; CDR3 protein: CASSDPIKGTSGPSLDTGELFF; CDR3 DNA: TGTGCCAGCAGTGACCCAATAAAGGGGACTAGCGGCCCGTCTTTAGACACCGGGGAGCTGTTTTTT
V gene: TRBV7-9; J gene: TRBJ1-1; D gene: -; clone size: -; CDR3 protein: CASSLAGWTEAFF; CDR3 DNA: TGTGCCAGCAGCTTAGCGGGGTGGACTGAAGCTTTCTTT
V gene: TRBV6-1; J gene: TRBJ1-4; D gene: -; clone size: -; CDR3 protein: CASSSSGKLFF; CDR3 DNA: TGTGCCAGCTCGAGCTCCGGAAAACTGTTTTTT
V gene: TRBV4-1; J gene: TRBJ2-5; D gene: -; clone size: -; CDR3 protein: CASSQDLARGVETQYF; CDR3 DNA: TGCGCCAGCAGCCAAGATCTGGCAAGGGGCGTTGAGACCCAGTACTTC
V gene: TRBV4-1; J gene: TRBJ2-1; D gene: TRBD2; clone size: -; CDR3 protein: CASTAGGLAYNEQFF; CDR3 DNA: TGCGCCAGCACAGCGGGGGGACTAGCCTACAATGAGCAGTTCTTC
V gene: TRBV7-6; J gene: TRBJ1-1; D gene: -; clone size: -; CDR3 protein: CASSLGSVNTEAFF; CDR3 DNA: TGTGCCAGCAGCTTAGGTTCGGTGAACACTGAAGCTTTCTTT